Presented here are 6 T cell receptor beta chains from one specimen sequenced in a study of OX40 agonist ivuxolimab in advanced cancers. Clones were read by immunoSEQ multiplex PCR, and TCRdb kept only the in-frame ones, dropping some. This table holds fewer than 70,000 clones, around nine tenths found once. This specimen was CD4+ or CD8+ T cells sorted from blood, taken in a trial of the OX40 agonist ivuxolimab. The receptor set was obtained from an adult with an advanced solid tumor such as melanoma, head and neck, liver or kidney cancer.

This CDR3 is CASSILYRPNYGYTF. The CDR3 DNA reads as TGTGCCAGTAGTATTCTTTACAGACCTAACTATGGCTACACCTTC. The chain is built from TRBV19 and TRBJ1-2, with D unresolved. Trimming cost V 3 bases and J 0 bases, with 11 bases left between them. In germline, CDR1 is LNHDA, CDR2 SQIVND (reference sequence). The CDR3 covers 15 residues.

This sequence joins TRBV5-4 and TRBJ1-4; D ambiguous. In germline, CDR1 is SGHNT, CDR2 YYREEE (reference sequence). Deletions cut 1 base from V and 0 bases from J, with 7 bases between. CDR3 size: 15 residues. CDR3 protein: CASSLKRATNEKLFF. CDR3 nucleotides: TGTGCCAGCAGCTTGAAACGGGCAACTAATGAAAAACTGTTTTTT.

This clone was seen more than once but under ten times. The chain links TRBV28 to TRBJ2-7; D unresolved. Germline values: CDR1 MDHEN, CDR2 SYDVKM. The CDR3 consists of 10 residues. The ends were cut back, 5 bases at V and 3 bases at J, with 2 bases in the middle. CDR3 sequence reads: CASSRYEQYF. CDR3 DNA sequence: TGTGCCAGCAGTCGCTACGAGCAGTACTTC.

This chain joins TRBV12-5 and TRBJ2-3, with D hard to call. Germline CDR1 LGHNT, CDR2 FRNRAP. V was cut by 0 bases and J by 2 bases, with 9 bases left in between. CDR3 size: 15 residues. The DNA of the CDR3 is TGTGCTAGTGGTTTGGTGGCTCCGAACACAGATACGCAGTATTTT. Encoded protein: CASGLVAPNTDTQYF. Supplemented by reference TRBV12-5 and TRBJ2-3, the full variable domain reads DARVTQTPRHKVTEMGQEVTMRCQPILGHNTVFWYRQTMMQGLELLAYFRNRAPLDDSGMPKDRFSAEMPDATLATLKIQPSEPRDSAVYFCASGLVAPNTDTQYFGPGTRLTVL.

V gene TRBV6-6 combines with J gene TRBJ2-7, with D uncertain. The CDR3 loop spans 12 amino acids. V was trimmed by 7 bases and J by 6 bases, leaving 13 bases between them. Germline CDR1 reads MNHNY; CDR2 reads SVGAGI (reference sequence). The DNA of the CDR3 is TGTGCCAGCACCCCCGGGCAAGGCGAGCAGTACTTC. Amino acids: CASTPGQGEQYF.

The sample holds a few counts of this clone. The V gene is TRBV4-1, the J gene TRBJ1-5, with D tentatively TRBD1 (6 bases). Germline V lookup: CDR1 MGHRA, CDR2 YSYEKL. The ends were cut back, 0 bases at V and 7 bases at J, with 16 bases in the middle. The CDR3 sequence is 16 residues long. The CDR3, as DNA: TGCGCCAGCAGCCAAGATCATGGCAGGGGAGGACAGCCCCAGCATTTT. Protein product: CASSQDHGRGGQPQHF.